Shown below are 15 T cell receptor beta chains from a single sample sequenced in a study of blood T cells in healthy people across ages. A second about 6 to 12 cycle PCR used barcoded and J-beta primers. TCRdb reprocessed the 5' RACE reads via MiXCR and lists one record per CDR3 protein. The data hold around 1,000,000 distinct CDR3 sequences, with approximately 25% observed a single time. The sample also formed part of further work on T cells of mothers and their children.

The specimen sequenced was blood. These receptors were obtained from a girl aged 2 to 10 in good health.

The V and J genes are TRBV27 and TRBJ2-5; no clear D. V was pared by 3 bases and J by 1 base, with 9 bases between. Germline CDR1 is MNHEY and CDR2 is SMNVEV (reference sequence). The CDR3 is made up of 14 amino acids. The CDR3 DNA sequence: TGTGCCAGCAGTTTTTTCTCCACCCAAGAGACCCAGTACTTC. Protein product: CASSFFSTQETQYF.

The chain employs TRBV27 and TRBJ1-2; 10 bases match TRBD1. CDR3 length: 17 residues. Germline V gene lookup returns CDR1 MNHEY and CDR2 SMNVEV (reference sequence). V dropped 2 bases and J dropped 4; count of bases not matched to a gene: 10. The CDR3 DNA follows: TGTGCCAGCAGTTTAACGACAGGGGGCCGGTCGGGCTATGGCTACACCTTC. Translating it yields CASSLTTGGRSGYGYTF.

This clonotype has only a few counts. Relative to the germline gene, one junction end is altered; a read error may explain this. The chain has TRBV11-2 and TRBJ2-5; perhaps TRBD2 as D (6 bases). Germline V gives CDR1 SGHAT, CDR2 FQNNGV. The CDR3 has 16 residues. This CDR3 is CASSLDGSLGGETQYF. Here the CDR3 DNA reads TGTGCCAGCAGCCTAGATGGTTCTTTAGGAGGGGAGACCCAGTACTTC. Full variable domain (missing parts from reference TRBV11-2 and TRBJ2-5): EAGVAQSPRYKIIEKRQSVAFWCNPISGHATLYWYQQILGQGPKLLIQFQNNGVVDDSQLPKDRFSAERLKGVDSTLKIQPAKLEDSAVYLCASSLDGSLGGETQYFGPGTRLLVL.

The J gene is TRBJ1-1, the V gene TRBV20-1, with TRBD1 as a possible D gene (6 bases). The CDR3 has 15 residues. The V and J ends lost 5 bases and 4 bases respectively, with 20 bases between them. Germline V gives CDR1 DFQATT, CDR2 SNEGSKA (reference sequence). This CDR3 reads CSALGTLRLGTEAFF. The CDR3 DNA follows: TGCAGTGCTTTGGGGACACTTCGACTAGGCACTGAAGCTTTCTTT.

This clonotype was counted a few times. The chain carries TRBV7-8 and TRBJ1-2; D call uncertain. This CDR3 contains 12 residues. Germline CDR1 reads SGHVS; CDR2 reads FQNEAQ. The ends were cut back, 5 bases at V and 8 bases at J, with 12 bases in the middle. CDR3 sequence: CASSNDREGYTF. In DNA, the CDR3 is TGTGCCAGCAGCAACGACCGGGAGGGCTACACCTTC.

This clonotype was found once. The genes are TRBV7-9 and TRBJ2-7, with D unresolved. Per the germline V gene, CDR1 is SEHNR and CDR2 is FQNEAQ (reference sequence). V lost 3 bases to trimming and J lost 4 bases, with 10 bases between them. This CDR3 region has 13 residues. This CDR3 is CASSFFARYEQYF. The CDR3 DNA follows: TGTGCCAGCAGCTTTTTCGCTAGGTACGAGCAGTACTTC.

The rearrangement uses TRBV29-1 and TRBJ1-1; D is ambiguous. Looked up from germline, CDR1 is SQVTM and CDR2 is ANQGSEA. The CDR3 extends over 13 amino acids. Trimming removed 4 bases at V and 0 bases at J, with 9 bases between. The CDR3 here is CSVVWQMNTEAFF. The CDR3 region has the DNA TGCAGCGTTGTTTGGCAGATGAACACTGAAGCTTTCTTT. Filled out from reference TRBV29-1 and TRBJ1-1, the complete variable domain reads SAVISQKPSRDICQRGTSLTIQCQVDSQVTMMFWYRQQPGQSLTLIATANQGSEATYESGFVIDKFPISRPNLTFSTLTVSNMSPEDSSIYLCSVVWQMNTEAFFGQGTRLTVV.

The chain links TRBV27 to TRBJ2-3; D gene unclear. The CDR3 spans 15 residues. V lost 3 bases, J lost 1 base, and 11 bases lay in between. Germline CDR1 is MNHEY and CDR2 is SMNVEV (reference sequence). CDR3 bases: TGTGCCAGCAGTTTCCCCCTAAGGGGCACAGATACGCAGTATTTT. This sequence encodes CASSFPLRGTDTQYF.

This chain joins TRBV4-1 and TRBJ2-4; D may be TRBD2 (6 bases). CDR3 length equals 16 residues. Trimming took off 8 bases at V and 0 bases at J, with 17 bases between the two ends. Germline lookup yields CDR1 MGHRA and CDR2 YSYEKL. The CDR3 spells CASSALLGLAKNIQYF. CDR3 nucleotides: TGCGCCAGCTCCGCCCTGCTGGGACTAGCCAAAAACATTCAGTACTTC.

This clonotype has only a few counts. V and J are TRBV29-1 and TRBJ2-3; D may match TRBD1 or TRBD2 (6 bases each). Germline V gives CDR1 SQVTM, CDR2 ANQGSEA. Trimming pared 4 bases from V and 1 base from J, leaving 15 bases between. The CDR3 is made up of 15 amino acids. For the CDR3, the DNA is TGCAGCGTTGGAGCTGGGGGCGGGGGCACAGATACGCAGTATTTT. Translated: CSVGAGGGGTDTQYF.

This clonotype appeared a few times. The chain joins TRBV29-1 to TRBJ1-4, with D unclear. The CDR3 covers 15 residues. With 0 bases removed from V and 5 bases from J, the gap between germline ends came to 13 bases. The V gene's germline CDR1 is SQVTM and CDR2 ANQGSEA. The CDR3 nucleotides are TGCAGCGTTGAAGATCTTCTGGGGAGGAATGAAAAACTGTTTTTT. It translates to CSVEDLLGRNEKLFF.

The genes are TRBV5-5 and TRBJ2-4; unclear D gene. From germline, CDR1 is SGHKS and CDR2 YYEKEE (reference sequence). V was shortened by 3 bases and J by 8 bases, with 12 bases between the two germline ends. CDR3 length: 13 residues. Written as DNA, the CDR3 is TGTGCCAGCAGCTACACGATTCCACACATTCAGTACTTC. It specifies CASSYTIPHIQYF.

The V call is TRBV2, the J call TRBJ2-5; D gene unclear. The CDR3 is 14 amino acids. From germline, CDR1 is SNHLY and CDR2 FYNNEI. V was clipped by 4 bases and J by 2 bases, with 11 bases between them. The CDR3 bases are TGTGCCAGCAGTGGTGTTAGTCAACAAGAGACCCAGTACTTC. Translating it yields CASSGVSQQETQYF.

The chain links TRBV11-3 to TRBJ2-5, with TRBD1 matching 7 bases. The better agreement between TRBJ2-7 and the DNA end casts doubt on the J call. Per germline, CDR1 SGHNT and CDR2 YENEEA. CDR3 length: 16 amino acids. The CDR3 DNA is TGTGCCAGCAGCTCGTGGGACAGTCAAAACCTCTACGAGCAGTACTTC. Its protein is CASSSWDSQNLYEQYF.

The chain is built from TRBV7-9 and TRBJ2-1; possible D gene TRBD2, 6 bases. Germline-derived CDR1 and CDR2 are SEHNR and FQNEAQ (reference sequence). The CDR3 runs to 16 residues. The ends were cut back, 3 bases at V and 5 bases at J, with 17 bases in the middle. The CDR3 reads CASSFLEEGGNNEQFF. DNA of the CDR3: TGTGCCAGCAGCTTTCTAGAGGAGGGAGGTAACAATGAGCAGTTCTTC.